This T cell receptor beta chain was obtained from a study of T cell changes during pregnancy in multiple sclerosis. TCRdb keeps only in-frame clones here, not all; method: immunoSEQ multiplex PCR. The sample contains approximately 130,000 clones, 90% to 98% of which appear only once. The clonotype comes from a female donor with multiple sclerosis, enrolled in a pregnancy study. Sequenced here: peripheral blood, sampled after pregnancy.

The CDR3 region is CASSAQVPGGEKLFF. The CDR3 DNA follows: TGTGCCAGCAGCGCACAGGTGCCCGGGGGTGAAAAACTGTTTTTT. The gene calls are TRBV5-4 and TRBJ1-4; weak D call: TRBD1 (5 bases). Trimming shortened V by 4 bases and J by 7 bases, and 17 bases separated the two germline ends. Germline values: CDR1 SGHNT, CDR2 YYREEE (reference sequence). The CDR3 consists of 15 residues.